The sequence of this T cell receptor (beta chain) was determined in a study of T cell responses to AZD1222 COVID-19 vaccine (dated by TCRdb to the early 2020s). Some background on the complete study: AZD1222 recipients whose second dose came at about 4 weeks and those whose second dose came at about 12 weeks were combined into one group, since spike-specific TCR depth and breadth did not differ between the two schedules. A total of roughly 240 trial participants underwent TCR sequencing, of whom some 210 received two doses of AZD1222 and about 26 received two doses of the MenACWY control vaccine. Trial participants were enrolled by age into subgroups of 18-55, 56-69 and 70-plus years, and about 150, 27 and 61 TCR-sequenced participants, respectively, were included in these subgroups.

Per the publication, the time point label means: baseline before first vaccination. Vaccinee samples were obtained from the UK trials COV001 and COV002, which included a single-blind randomized controlled phase 2/3 trial of AZD1222 (ChAdOx1 nCoV-19) in healthy adults. Trial participant PBMC samples were collected at day 0 and day 28 after the second dose for TCRbeta chain sequencing. About this clone itself: The antigen this receptor binds is unknown. No qualities accompany the bases; no much larger clone lies one base away.

Beyond this particular receptor, the publication reports: Because no day 14 peak-response samples were available, repertoires were characterized only after the peak T cell response. Reportedly, almost half of the unique spike-specific TCRs recognized epitopes lying outside the regions that are mutated in the B.1.351 and B.1.1.7 variants. Conclusions about previously exposed vaccinees are limited, since just a handful of AZD1222 recipients were seropositive for SARS-CoV-2 at baseline. Vaccine-associated CD4 TCRs spanned the whole spike protein, with dominant responses in regions 160-218 and 743-854. Spike-specific TCR breadth and depth rose significantly after two AZD1222 doses compared with day 0 and with MenACWY recipients. The 56-69-year group was small, and its depth increase did not reach significance, likely because of low power. Most participants were white British and females outnumbered males, and the authors suggested that clonal diversity may have been underestimated.

Based on the germline V gene (reference sequence), the CDR1 and CDR2 sequences are LGHDT and YNNKEL. Inclusive of the bounding cysteine and phenylalanine, the CDR3 is 17 residues long. Only the CDR3 DNA stays, 51 bases, in frame from base 1. V sheds 3 bases and J sheds 1 base, leaving 19 bases between their ends. The CDR3 regions of human TCRbeta chains were analyzed by immunosequencing. The original methods were these. Repertoire TCRs were matched against a reference library of SARS-CoV-2-specific TCRs generated with the MIRA antigen-specificity platform. Breadth meant the fraction of unique TCRs that were SARS-CoV-2-associated, whereas depth meant the fraction of total T cells that were SARS-CoV-2-associated. Each spike-specific TCR was assigned to its reactive spike region and to a CD4 or CD8 class using the MIRA data. Log10-transformed breadth and depth values were compared by one-way ANOVA with Sidak's multiple comparisons tests. Not all clones reach the TCRdb copy of this immuneACCESS table, which keeps in-frame sequences only. Checked studies attribute under half of the gap to unresolved V genes and leave the rest unexplained. That table furnishes V, J and clone size, whereas the DNA furnished D and trimming. This sample gives 95,000 or so clones in total; roughly 90% of them show up just once. About 2.5% of the sample rests with the top ten.

The starting material was peripheral blood, obtained on day 0 of AZD1222 vaccination. The chain is encoded by TRBV3-1 (or the pseudogene TRBV3-2) joined to TRBJ2-7, with the D gene call left open. This TCR was recovered from an adult in good health. The CDR3 sequence is CASSQVWLKGPSYEQYF. In nucleotide form, the sequence is TGTGCCAGCAGCCAGGTTTGGCTTAAGGGCCCTTCCTACGAGCAGTACTTC.